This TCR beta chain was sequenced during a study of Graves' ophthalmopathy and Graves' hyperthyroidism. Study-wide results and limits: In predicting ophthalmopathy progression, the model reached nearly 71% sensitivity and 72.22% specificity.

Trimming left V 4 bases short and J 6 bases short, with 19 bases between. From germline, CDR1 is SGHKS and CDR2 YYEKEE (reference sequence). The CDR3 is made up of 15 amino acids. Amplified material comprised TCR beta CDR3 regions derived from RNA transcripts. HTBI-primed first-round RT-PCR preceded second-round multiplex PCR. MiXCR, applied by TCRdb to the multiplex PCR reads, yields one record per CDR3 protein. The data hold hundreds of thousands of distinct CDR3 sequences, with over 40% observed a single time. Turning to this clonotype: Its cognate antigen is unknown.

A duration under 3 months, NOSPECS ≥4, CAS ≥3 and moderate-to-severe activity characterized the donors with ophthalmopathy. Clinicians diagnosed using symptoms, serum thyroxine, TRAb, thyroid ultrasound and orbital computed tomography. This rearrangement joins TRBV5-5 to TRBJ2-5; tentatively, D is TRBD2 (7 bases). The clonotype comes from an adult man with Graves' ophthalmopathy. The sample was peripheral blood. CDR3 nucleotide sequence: TGTGCCAGCAGCGTAGGAGGGGGGGTACAAAAGACCCAGTACTTC. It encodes CASSVGGGVQKTQYF.